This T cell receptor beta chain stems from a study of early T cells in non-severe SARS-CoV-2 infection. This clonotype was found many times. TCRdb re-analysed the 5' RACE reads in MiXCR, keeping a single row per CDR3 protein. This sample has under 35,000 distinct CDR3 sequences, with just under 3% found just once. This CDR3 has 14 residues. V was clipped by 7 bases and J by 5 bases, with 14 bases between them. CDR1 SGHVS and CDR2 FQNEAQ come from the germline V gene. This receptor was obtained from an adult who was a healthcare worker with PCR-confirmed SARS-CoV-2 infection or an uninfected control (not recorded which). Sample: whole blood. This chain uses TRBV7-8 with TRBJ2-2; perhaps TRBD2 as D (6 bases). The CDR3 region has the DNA TGTGCCAGCATCCGAGGGACTTCTACCGGGGAGCTGTTTTTT. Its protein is CASIRGTSTGELFF.